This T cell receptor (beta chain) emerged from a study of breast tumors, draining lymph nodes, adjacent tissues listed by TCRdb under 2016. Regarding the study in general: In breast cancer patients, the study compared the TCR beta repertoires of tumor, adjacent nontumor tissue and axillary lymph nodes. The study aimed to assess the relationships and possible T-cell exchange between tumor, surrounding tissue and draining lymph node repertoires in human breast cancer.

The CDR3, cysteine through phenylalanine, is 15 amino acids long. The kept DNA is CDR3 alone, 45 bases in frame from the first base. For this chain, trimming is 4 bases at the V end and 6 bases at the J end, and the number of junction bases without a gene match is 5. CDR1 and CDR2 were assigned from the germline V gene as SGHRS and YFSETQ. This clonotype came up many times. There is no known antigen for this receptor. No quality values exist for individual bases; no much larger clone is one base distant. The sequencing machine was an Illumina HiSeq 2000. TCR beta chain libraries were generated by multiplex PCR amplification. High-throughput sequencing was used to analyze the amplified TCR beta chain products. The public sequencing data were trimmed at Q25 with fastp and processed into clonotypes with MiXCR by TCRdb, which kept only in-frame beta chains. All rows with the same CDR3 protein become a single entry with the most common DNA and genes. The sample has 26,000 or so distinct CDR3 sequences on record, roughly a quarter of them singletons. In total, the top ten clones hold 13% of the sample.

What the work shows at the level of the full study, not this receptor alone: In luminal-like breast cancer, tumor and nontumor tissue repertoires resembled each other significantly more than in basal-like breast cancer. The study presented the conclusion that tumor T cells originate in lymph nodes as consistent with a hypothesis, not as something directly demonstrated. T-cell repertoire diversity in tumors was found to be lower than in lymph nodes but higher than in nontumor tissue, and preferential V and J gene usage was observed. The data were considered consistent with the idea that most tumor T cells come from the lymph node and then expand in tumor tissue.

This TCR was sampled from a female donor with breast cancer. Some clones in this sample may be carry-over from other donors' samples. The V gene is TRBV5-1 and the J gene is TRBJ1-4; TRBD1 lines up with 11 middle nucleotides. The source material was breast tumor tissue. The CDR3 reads CASSGPGQGDEKLFF. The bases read TGCGCCAGCAGCGGCCCGGGACAGGGGGATGAAAAACTGTTTTTT.